These 21 T cell receptor beta chains came from one sample sequenced in a study of T cell clusters in autoimmune cytopenias. TRB amplification used approximately 250 ng of peripheral blood genomic DNA. TRB rearrangements were amplified by touch-down multiplex PCR with mixed TRB-A/B primers. TCRdb reprocessed the multiplex PCR reads and keeps a single row for each CDR3 protein, giving no DNA. The table lists around 8,000 distinct CDR3 sequences, with 28% in the top ten. Sequencing was carried out using peripheral blood. These receptors came from a human donor with an autoimmune cytopenia or autoimmune hepatitis (not recorded which).

The genes are TRBV6-5 and TRBJ2-1; TCRdb selects TRBD1, and the lack of DNA leaves this call unchecked. The germline V gene encodes CDR1 MNHEY and CDR2 SVGAGI. CDR3 length equals 13 residues. CDR3 sequence: CASSAGTPGEQFF.

The rearrangement uses TRBV20-1 and TRBJ1-5. The CDR3 sequence is 12 residues long. Germline CDR1 reads DFQATT; CDR2 reads SNEGSKA (reference sequence). The CDR3 sequence: CSARSNLQPQHF.

V and J are TRBV6-4 and TRBJ2-3; the D call of TRBD2 rests on TCRdb alone, since no DNA is present to check it. The CDR3 is made up of 16 amino acids. The germline V gene encodes CDR1 MRHNA and CDR2 SNTAGT. The CDR3 protein is CASSDSGGKGTDTQYF.

The chain uses TRBV5-4 and TRBJ2-1; TCRdb picks TRBD2, but there is no DNA to check that call. Germline CDR1 SGHNT, CDR2 YYREEE (reference sequence). The CDR3 is 15 residues long. This chain's CDR3 is CASSFFPRGRNEQFF.

The chain joins TRBV5-4 to TRBJ2-1; TCRdb reports TRBD2, a call that lacks DNA to check it against. From germline, CDR1 is SGHNT and CDR2 YYREEE (reference sequence). This CDR3 region has 16 residues. The CDR3 here is CASSSLWTSGNNEQFF.

Measured by frequency, this clonotype is medium-sized (0.01 to 0.1%). This sequence joins TRBV30 and TRBJ1-6; TCRdb selects TRBD1, and the lack of DNA leaves this call unchecked. Germline V gene sequence: CDR1 GTSNPN, CDR2 SVGIG (reference sequence). This CDR3 is built from 13 residues. CDR3 protein: CAWSVPGVTPLHF.

This clonotype is medium-sized by frequency. The chain is built from TRBV29-1 and TRBJ2-7; TCRdb lists TRBD1, though no DNA is available to test this call. The CDR3 has 15 residues. CDR1 is SQVTM and CDR2 is ANQGSEA in the germline V gene. The CDR3 here is CSVLGRDHSSYEQYF.

The chain links TRBV4-2 to TRBJ2-1; TCRdb's D call of TRBD2 is untestable without DNA. CDR1 is LGHNA, CDR2 YNFKEQ, per germline. This CDR3 is 16 amino acids long. The CDR3 loop reads CASSQPTSGREDEQFF.

Frequency places this clonotype as medium-sized. The chain couples TRBV5-5 to TRBJ2-3; TCRdb's D call, TRBD2, is unchecked because there is no DNA. Germline lookup yields CDR1 SGHKS and CDR2 YYEKEE (reference sequence). This CDR3 region has 16 residues. The CDR3 here is CASSPPSGRGGDTQYF.

The chain couples TRBV2 to TRBJ2-3. The CDR3 is made up of 15 amino acids. Germline-derived CDR1 and CDR2 are SNHLY and FYNNEI. The CDR3 is CASSEGYGDTDTQYF.

This chain joins TRBV18 and TRBJ2-3. From germline, CDR1 is KGHSH and CDR2 LQKENI. The CDR3 length is 15 residues. CDR3 amino acids: CASSPATGFADTQYF.

This clonotype is medium-sized by frequency. The gene calls are TRBV12-3 or TRBV12-4 and TRBJ2-5; TCRdb selects TRBD1, and the lack of DNA leaves this call unchecked. CDR3 length: 13 residues. The CDR3: CASLGTTQETQYF.

This sequence joins TRBV6-5 and TRBJ2-1. Germline CDR1 reads MNHEY; CDR2 reads SVGAGI. This CDR3 contains 16 residues. This chain's CDR3 is CASSSLAGGTYNEQFF.

This chain links TRBV6-6 with TRBJ2-2; TCRdb proposes TRBD1, but this gene call is untestable without DNA. The germline CDR1 and CDR2 sequences are MNHNY and SVGAGI (reference sequence). The CDR3 is made up of 14 amino acids. The CDR3 here is CASSPGRDAGELFF.

Frequency places this clonotype as medium-sized. The chain has TRBV30 and TRBJ1-6; the D gene TCRdb calls, TRBD1, cannot be checked with no DNA. CDR1 GTSNPN and CDR2 SVGIG come from the germline V gene (reference sequence). This CDR3 has 16 residues. The CDR3 is CAWSVGGVGQNSPLHF.

Frequency places this clonotype as medium-sized. J is TRBJ2-3 and V is TRBV29-1. CDR1 is SQVTM and CDR2 is ANQGSEA in the germline V gene. The CDR3 loop spans 11 amino acids. CDR3 sequence reads: CSVRVGDTQYF.

This chain links TRBV20-1 with TRBJ2-5; the TCRdb D gene call, TRBD1, has no DNA to confirm it. The CDR3 extends over 14 amino acids. Per germline, CDR1 DFQATT and CDR2 SNEGSKA (reference sequence). CDR3 amino acids: CSARGDRGEETQYF.

The chain employs TRBV6-1 and TRBJ1-2; checking the TCRdb D call of TRBD1 is not possible without DNA. This CDR3 spans 15 amino acids. Germline V gene sequence: CDR1 MNHNS, CDR2 SASEGT. Here the CDR3 reads CASSSPDRVMKGYTF.

The rearrangement links TRBV10-3 to TRBJ1-6; the TRBD1 assignment by TCRdb is unverifiable without DNA. In germline, CDR1 is ENHRY, CDR2 SYGVKD. The CDR3 is 14 amino acids. The CDR3 here is CAIRSDSNNSPLHF.

The chain is built from TRBV13 and TRBJ2-2; no DNA is available, so the TRBD1 call from TCRdb remains unchecked. Germline V gene data show CDR1 as PRHDT and CDR2 as FYEKMQ (reference sequence). The CDR3 runs to 16 residues. CDR3 region: CASSLGLGAGTGELFF.

The chain employs TRBV14 and TRBJ2-4; with no DNA, the TCRdb D assignment of TRBD1 cannot be verified. CDR1 is SGHDN, CDR2 FVKESK, per germline. This CDR3 has 17 amino acids. CDR3: CASSQDDGTGTKNIQYF.